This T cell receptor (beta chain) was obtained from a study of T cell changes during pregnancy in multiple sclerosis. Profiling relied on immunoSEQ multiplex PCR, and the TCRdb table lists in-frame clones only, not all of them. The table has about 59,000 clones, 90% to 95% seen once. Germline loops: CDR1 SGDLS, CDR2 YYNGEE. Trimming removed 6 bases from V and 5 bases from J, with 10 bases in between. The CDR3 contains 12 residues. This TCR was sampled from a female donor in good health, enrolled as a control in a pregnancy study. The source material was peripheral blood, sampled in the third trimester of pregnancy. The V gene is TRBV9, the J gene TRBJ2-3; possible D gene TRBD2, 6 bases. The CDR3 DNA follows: TGTGCCAGCACCGAGGGAGGAGATACGCAGTATTTT. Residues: CASTEGGDTQYF.